The 30 T cell receptor beta chains below were found in one sample sequenced in a study of blood T cell repertoires in COVID-19. Clones were sequenced by immunoSEQ multiplex PCR, and TCRdb holds only the in-frame ones, with some missing. The table includes roughly 35,000 clones, around 90% detected once. The specimen sequenced was peripheral blood. The receptors derive from a man over 45 with active or convalescent COVID-19.

The chain is built from TRBV6-5 and TRBJ2-7; D is perhaps TRBD2 (6 bases). Trimming shortened V by 2 bases and J by 3 bases, and 11 bases separated the two germline ends. CDR1 and CDR2 (germline): MNHEY, SVGAGI. The length of the CDR3 is 14 residues. CDR3: CASSYGGLGYEQYF. The CDR3 nucleotides are TGTGCCAGCAGTTACGGGGGGTTAGGCTACGAGCAGTACTTC.

The chain combines TRBV28 with TRBJ1-2, with TRBD1 as a possible D gene (6 bases). Germline CDR1 and CDR2: MDHEN and SYDVKM. V was shortened by 5 bases and J by 6 bases, with 16 bases between the two germline ends. The CDR3 consists of 14 residues. CDR3 bases: TGTGCCAGCAGTCTCTCCCAGGGGAAGGATGGCTACACCTTC. Translated, it gives CASSLSQGKDGYTF.

This clone occurred once. V and J are TRBV30 and TRBJ1-6; 7 nucleotides line up with TRBD1. Losses at the gene ends were 4 bases for V and 9 bases for J; bases not matched to a gene: 9. Per germline, CDR1 GTSNPN and CDR2 SVGIG (reference sequence). This CDR3 comprises 14 residues. The CDR3 spells CAWTNPTGSSPLHF. In DNA, the CDR3 is TGTGCCTGGACCAACCCGACAGGGTCTTCACCCCTCCACTTT.

The chain has TRBV4-3 and TRBJ2-1; TRBD2 matches 9 bases. CDR3 size: 17 residues. Germline CDR1 is LGHNA and CDR2 is YSLEER. V was pared by 0 bases and J by 4 bases, with 7 bases of the junction left unmatched. The CDR3 spells CASSQDRGTSYYNEQFF. For the CDR3, the DNA is TGCGCCAGCAGCCAAGATAGGGGGACTAGCTATTACAATGAGCAGTTCTTC.

The rearrangement joins TRBV3-1 (or the pseudogene TRBV3-2) to TRBJ2-2, with a possible D match to TRBD1 (6 bases). CDR1 LGHDT and CDR2 YNNKEL come from the germline V gene (reference sequence). The CDR3 is made up of 17 amino acids. The V gene lost 3 bases and the J gene lost 1 base, with 15 bases spanning the gap. CDR3 protein: CASSQLTGRGNTGELFF. In nucleotides, the CDR3 is TGTGCCAGCAGCCAGTTGACAGGTAGAGGGAACACCGGGGAGCTGTTTTTT.

The gene calls are TRBV27 and TRBJ1-2; perhaps TRBD1 as D (5 bases). V shed 8 bases and J shed 3 bases, with 16 bases lying between them. Germline CDR1 and CDR2: MNHEY and SMNVEV (reference sequence). This CDR3 comprises 14 residues. The CDR3 DNA sequence: TGTGCCAGCTCCCCCCGGGCAGGGCACTATGGCTACACCTTC. Amino acids: CASSPRAGHYGYTF.

The CDR3 region is CASPGLAGVGEQYF. In DNA form, the CDR3 reads TGTGCCAGCCCGGGACTAGCGGGAGTGGGGGAGCAGTACTTC. The V gene is TRBV21-1, the J gene TRBJ2-7; TRBD2 was called by the table and not checked on the DNA. TRBV21-1 is a known pseudogene. The CDR3 has 14 residues.

The chain joins TRBV6-5 to TRBJ2-7; a weak D match, TRBD1 (6 bases). Germline V gene sequence: CDR1 MNHEY, CDR2 SVGAGI. The V and J ends lost 6 bases and 5 bases respectively, with 17 bases between them. The CDR3 is 14 residues long. The CDR3 region is CASRTSWTAHEQYF. CDR3 coding DNA: TGTGCCAGCAGGACAAGCTGGACAGCGCACGAGCAGTACTTC.

This chain uses TRBV5-1 with TRBJ2-5, with D unresolved. The CDR3 covers 15 residues. V gave up 4 bases and J gave up 2 bases, with 15 bases separating them. CDR1 and CDR2 (germline): SGHRS, YFSETQ. CDR3 amino acids: CASSLQSPSQETQYF. The CDR3 DNA reads TGCGCCAGCAGCCTACAATCTCCTAGTCAAGAGACCCAGTACTTC.

This rearrangement joins TRBV5-6 to TRBJ2-1; 8 positions match TRBD2. Germline lookup yields CDR1 SGHDT and CDR2 YYEEEE. The CDR3 covers 11 residues. V was pared by 7 bases and J by 8 bases, with 2 bases of the junction left unmatched. The CDR3 is CASDGGDEQFF. The CDR3 nucleotides are TGTGCCAGCGACGGGGGGGATGAGCAGTTCTTC.

This clone was counted between two and nine times. The chain uses TRBV28 and TRBJ1-6; 8 nucleotides line up with TRBD1. Germline trimming cut 6 bases from V and 6 bases from J; bases unmatched to any gene: 10. There are 16 residues in the CDR3. Germline assignment: CDR1 MDHEN and CDR2 SYDVKM. DNA for the CDR3: TGTGCCAGCAGATACGGACAGGGCAGGGTTAATTCACCCCTCCACTTT. This gives the protein CASRYGQGRVNSPLHF. Using reference TRBV28 and TRBJ1-6 for the parts outside the CDR3, the full variable domain is DVKVTQSSRYLVKRTGEKVFLECVQDMDHENMFWYRQDPGLGLRLIYFSYDVKMKEKGDIPEGYSVSREKKERFSLILESASTNQTSMYLCASRYGQGRVNSPLHFGNGTRLTVT.

This rearrangement joins TRBV10-3 to TRBJ2-7, with 7 bases identical to TRBD1. The CDR3 is 12 amino acids. V gave up 8 bases and J gave up 5 bases; unmatched junction bases: 6. CDR1 is ENHRY, CDR2 SYGVKD, per germline. CDR3 nucleotides: TGTGCCATCGGCCGAGGGGGCGACGAGCAGTACTTC. Protein sequence: CAIGRGGDEQYF.

The CDR3 loop reads CASTHQPSGQLYQETQYF. In DNA, the CDR3 is TGTGCCAGCACGCATCAACCTTCGGGACAGTTGTACCAAGAGACCCAGTACTTC. The chain recombines TRBV27 with TRBJ2-5; 7 positions agree with TRBD1. Per germline, CDR1 MNHEY and CDR2 SMNVEV (reference sequence). The trim removed 7 bases at V and 0 bases at J, leaving 17 bases unmatched. The CDR3 extends over 18 amino acids.

In its sample, this clone was seen a few times. The chain has TRBV4-1 and TRBJ1-5; D is undetermined. Germline V gene data show CDR1 as MGHRA and CDR2 as YSYEKL. The CDR3 totals 14 residues. Deletions cut 1 base from V and 3 bases from J, with 7 bases between. In DNA form, the CDR3 reads TGCGCCAGCAGCCAAGGGAGAGACAATCAGCCCCAGCATTTT. Its translation: CASSQGRDNQPQHF.

J is TRBJ2-5 and V is TRBV11-2; 16 bases map to TRBD2. This CDR3 has 15 residues. Germline loops: CDR1 SGHAT, CDR2 FQNNGV. V lost 7 bases to trimming and J lost 5 bases; unmatched junction nucleotides: 4. The CDR3: CASTPGLAGGETQYF. In DNA, the CDR3 is TGTGCCAGCACCCCGGGACTAGCGGGAGGGGAGACCCAGTACTTC. The full variable domain, with the rest looked up from reference TRBV11-2 and TRBJ2-5, is EAGVAQSPRYKIIEKRQSVAFWCNPISGHATLYWYQQILGQGPKLLIQFQNNGVVDDSQLPKDRFSAERLKGVDSTLKIQPAKLEDSAVYLCASTPGLAGGETQYFGPGTRLLVL.

The V call is TRBV5-6, the J call TRBJ2-4, with 7 bases that match TRBD2. The CDR3 extends over 15 amino acids. The V gene's germline CDR1 is SGHDT and CDR2 YYEEEE. V trimming: 4 bases; J trimming: 6 bases; junction bases outside the gene matches: 10. CDR3 DNA: TGTGCCAGCAGCCGGGGGTGGGAGGGCCTAAACATTCAGTACTTC. As protein: CASSRGWEGLNIQYF.

V usage is TRBV15 and J usage is TRBJ2-7; TRBD1 is a possible D gene (6 bases). Per germline, CDR1 LNHNV and CDR2 YYDKDF (reference sequence). Trimming cost V 2 bases and J 0 bases, with 17 bases left between them. This CDR3 comprises 17 residues. The CDR3, as DNA: TGTGCCACCAGCAGATTACTTGGGGGCAGTTTCTCCTACGAGCAGTACTTC. It specifies CATSRLLGGSFSYEQYF.

The CDR3 loop is CATSDFGQGADEKLFF. DNA for the CDR3: TGTGCCACCAGTGATTTCGGACAGGGGGCTGATGAAAAACTGTTTTTT. The chain uses TRBV24-1 and TRBJ1-4, with TRBD1 identical over 11 bases. The CDR3 consists of 16 residues. Germline CDR1 KGHDR, CDR2 SFDVKD. Trimming at V came to 1 base and at J to 6 bases, leaving 3 bases not matched to a gene.

The chain joins TRBV2 to TRBJ1-6; no clear D gene. The CDR3 is 13 residues long. The germline V and J ends were trimmed by 8 bases and 7 bases, with 12 bases remaining between them. Germline CDR1 is SNHLY and CDR2 is FYNNEI. As DNA, the CDR3 is TGTGCCAGCTCAACCGGGTGGAATTCACCCCTCCACTTT. This codes for CASSTGWNSPLHF.

The rearrangement uses TRBV4-1 and TRBJ2-5, with 7 bases fitting TRBD1. Germline trimming cut 0 bases from V and 2 bases from J; bases unmatched to any gene: 3. The V gene's germline CDR1 is MGHRA and CDR2 YSYEKL. The CDR3 contains 15 residues. CDR3 region: CASSQETDRQETQYF. CDR3 nucleotide sequence: TGCGCCAGCAGCCAAGAAACGGACAGGCAAGAGACCCAGTACTTC.

This clone is a singleton in its sample. The chain carries TRBV2 and TRBJ2-2, with D perhaps TRBD1 (5 bases). This CDR3 comprises 15 residues. Per germline, CDR1 SNHLY and CDR2 FYNNEI. V lost 3 bases, J lost 2 bases, and 10 bases lay in between. CDR3 amino acids: CASSDLWGNTGELFF. DNA of the CDR3: TGTGCCAGCAGTGATTTGTGGGGCAACACCGGGGAGCTGTTTTTT.

This chain joins TRBV5-1 and TRBJ2-2, with TRBD2 matching 8 bases. This CDR3 region has 16 residues. V shed 1 base, J shed 5 bases, and the junction held 7 bases outside the gene matches. Germline CDR1 reads SGHRS; CDR2 reads YFSETQ. This CDR3 is CASSLPGGPSTGELFF. In DNA, the CDR3 is TGCGCCAGCAGCTTGCCGGGAGGGCCCTCGACCGGGGAGCTGTTTTTT.

The chain employs TRBV18 and TRBJ2-5, with D perhaps TRBD2 (5 bases). Germline values: CDR1 KGHSH, CDR2 LQKENI. This CDR3 spans 14 amino acids. With 3 bases removed from V and 2 bases from J, the gap between germline ends came to 10 bases. CDR3 loop: CASSPRTLQETQYF. For the CDR3, the DNA is TGTGCCAGCTCACCCCGGACTCTTCAAGAGACCCAGTACTTC.

This chain uses TRBV11-2 with TRBJ2-2; TRBD1 agrees at 12 bases. Germline loops: CDR1 SGHAT, CDR2 FQNNGV. V lost 5 bases to trimming and J lost 4 bases; unmatched junction nucleotides: 8. CDR3 length: 17 residues. The CDR3 DNA is TGTGCCAGCAGCCTCCGGGACAGGGGGCGAGGCACCGGGGAGCTGTTTTTT. It codes for CASSLRDRGRGTGELFF.

The chain has TRBV7-2 and TRBJ1-6; D unclear. Germline values: CDR1 SGHTA, CDR2 FQGNSA. There are 13 residues in the CDR3. V lost 11 bases to trimming and J lost 8 bases, with 16 bases between them. Written as DNA, the CDR3 is TGTGCCCTAGCTCAACTCGGGGATTCACCCCTCCACTTT. Translation: CALAQLGDSPLHF.

The V gene is TRBV18, the J gene TRBJ2-3, with 7 nucleotides matching TRBD1. V lost 4 bases and J lost 1; bases outside the gene matches: 8. CDR1 is KGHSH, CDR2 LQKENI, per germline. CDR3 size: 16 residues. Written as DNA, the CDR3 is TGTGCCAGCTCACGGAGGACAGGTGTCGGCACAGATACGCAGTATTTT. Protein product: CASSRRTGVGTDTQYF.

This chain uses TRBV7-8 with TRBJ2-3, with TRBD2 matching over 7 bases. CDR3 length: 13 amino acids. Germline assignment: CDR1 SGHVS and CDR2 FQNEAQ. Trimming took 3 bases from V and 3 from J; bases not matched to a gene: 0. In nucleotides, the CDR3 is TGTGCCAGCAGCTTTAGCGGGACAGATACGCAGTATTTT. This encodes CASSFSGTDTQYF. Supplemented by reference TRBV7-8 and TRBJ2-3, the full variable domain reads GAGVSQSPRYKVAKRGQDVALRCDPISGHVSLFWYQQALGQGPEFLTYFQNEAQLDKSGLPSDRFFAERPEGSVSTLKIQRTQQEDSAVYLCASSFSGTDTQYFGPGTRLTVL.

This clone was seen only once. This chain connects TRBV5-6 to TRBJ2-1; TRBD2 matches at 11 bases. Germline assignment: CDR1 SGHDT and CDR2 YYEEEE. With V trimmed by 3 bases and J by 0 bases, 8 bases remained unmatched. The CDR3 contains 18 residues. The chain's CDR3 is CASSWGLAVASSYNEQFF. CDR3 coding DNA: TGTGCCAGCAGCTGGGGACTAGCGGTCGCTAGCTCCTACAATGAGCAGTTCTTC.

The V gene is TRBV4-3, the J gene TRBJ2-1; 7 positions match TRBD2. There are 15 residues in the CDR3. V lost 5 bases and J lost 2; bases outside the gene matches: 6. CDR1 and CDR2 (germline): LGHNA, YSLEER. The CDR3 here is CASSGIAGPYNEQFF. The DNA of the CDR3 is TGCGCCAGCAGCGGCATAGCGGGTCCCTACAATGAGCAGTTCTTC.

The chain has TRBV27 and TRBJ2-2; 8 bases align to TRBD1. With V trimmed by 2 bases and J by 7 bases, 9 bases remained unmatched. This CDR3 has 16 amino acids. Germline V lookup: CDR1 MNHEY, CDR2 SMNVEV (reference sequence). The CDR3 reads CASSLPDREVSGELFF. The CDR3, as DNA: TGTGCCAGCAGTTTACCGGACAGGGAGGTCAGCGGGGAGCTGTTTTTT.